This T cell receptor beta chain was retrieved from a study of CD8 T cells in Susac syndrome. On the study more broadly: Patients with Susac syndrome, at blood draw, were therapy-naive, on corticosteroids, or on intravenous immunoglobulin alone.

TEMRA cells were FACS-enriched, while CD8+ and CD4+ T cells were negatively isolated. It was with random hexamers that 0.5 to 1 ug RNA was reverse transcribed. Amplification of TCR beta CDR3 spanned 54 Vbeta and 13 Jbeta via immunoSEQ multiplex PCR. MiXCR, run by TCRdb on the immunoSEQ multiplex PCR reads, gives a single entry per CDR3 protein. The sample yields under 200,000 distinct CDR3 sequences, 85% to 95% seen once. The germline V and J ends were trimmed by 5 bases and 5 bases, with 14 bases remaining between them. This CDR3 has 14 amino acids. From germline, CDR1 is LGHDT and CDR2 YNNKEL (reference sequence).

J is TRBJ2-3 and V is TRBV3-1; no definite D call. The sequencing input was CD4+ T cells from PBMCs. This receptor was identified in a human donor with Susac syndrome. CDR3 nucleotides: TGTGCCAGCAGCTTCCGGGCCCCAGAAGATACGCAGTATTTT. Protein sequence: CASSFRAPEDTQYF.